This record looks at one T cell receptor beta chain sequence and its context. Its specificity is not known. Sequencing was performed with immunoSEQ multiplex PCR; in TCRdb, only in-frame clones are kept and a portion is missing. The table includes about 10,000 clones, 92% detected once. This sample is drawn from a study of graft-versus-host responses after intestinal transplantation. Whole-study context: Anti-thymocyte globulin served as induction for all recipients, who then took tacrolimus and steroids for two to three years.

Points from the study as a whole: The authors found GvH clones in recipient marrow, some appearing first in ileum or blood.

The germline gives CDR1 SEHNR, CDR2 FQNEAQ (reference sequence). V was pared by 10 bases and J by 4 bases, with 5 bases of the junction left unmatched. CDR3 length equals 14 residues. The V and J genes are TRBV7-9 and TRBJ2-2, with 11 bases aligning to TRBD1. This specimen was PBMCs, taken more than 40 days after intestinal transplantation. The clonotype originates from a human patient who received an intestinal transplant, so some T cells may come from the graft donor. The DNA for the CDR3 is TGTGCCACCCCCGGGACAGGGGGCACCGGGGAGCTGTTTTTT. It specifies CATPGTGGTGELFF.